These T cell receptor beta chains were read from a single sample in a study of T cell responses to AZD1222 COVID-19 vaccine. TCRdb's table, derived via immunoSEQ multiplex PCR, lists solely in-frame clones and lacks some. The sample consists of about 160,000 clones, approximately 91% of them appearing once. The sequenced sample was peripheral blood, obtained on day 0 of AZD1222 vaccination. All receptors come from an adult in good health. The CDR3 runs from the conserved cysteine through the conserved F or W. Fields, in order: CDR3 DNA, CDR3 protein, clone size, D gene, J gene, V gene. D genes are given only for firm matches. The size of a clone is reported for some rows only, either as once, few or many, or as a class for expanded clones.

DNA: TGTGCCAGCAGCTTAGGAGGGGGTGGCTACACCTTC
CDR3: CASSLGGGGYTF
size: few
D: -
J: TRBJ1-2
V: TRBV7-9

DNA: TGTGCCAGCAGTTTCTCTATGAACACTGAAGCTTTCTTT
CDR3: CASSFSMNTEAFF
size: -
D: -
J: TRBJ1-1
V: TRBV27

DNA: TGTGCCAGCATCACTCCCCGCGGGAACACCGGGGAGCTGTTTTTT
CDR3: CASITPRGNTGELFF
size: -
D: -
J: TRBJ2-2
V: TRBV28

DNA: TGTGCCAGCAGCTTGGAAGCAGAACGGCAAGCTTTCTTT
CDR3: CASSLEAERQAFF
size: -
D: -
J: TRBJ1-1
V: TRBV5-4

DNA: TGTGCCAGCAGTTTGGGACAGGGGTGGGATGGCTACACCTTC
CDR3: CASSLGQGWDGYTF
size: -
D: TRBD1
J: TRBJ1-2
V: TRBV6-5

DNA: TGTGCCAGCAGCCCTTCCGACAGAGCCTATGGCTACACCTTC
CDR3: CASSPSDRAYGYTF
size: -
D: -
J: TRBJ1-2
V: TRBV7-3

DNA: TGTGCCAGCAGGGAGGGAGCCTTTAGCAATCAGCCCCAGCATTTT
CDR3: CASREGAFSNQPQHF
size: -
D: -
J: TRBJ1-5
V: TRBV6-4

DNA: TGCAGCGTACCGGACATCGCTTGGCGTGGCTACACCTTC
CDR3: CSVPDIAWRGYTF
size: -
D: -
J: TRBJ1-2
V: TRBV29-1

DNA: TGTGCTACTTATGGTGGTGCCAACTACGAGCAGTACTTC
CDR3: CATYGGANYEQYF
size: few
D: -
J: TRBJ2-7
V: TRBV28

DNA: TGTGCCAGCACCCTGAGGGGGGCCCCGAACACTGAAGCTTTCTTT
CDR3: CASTLRGAPNTEAFF
size: -
D: -
J: TRBJ1-1
V: TRBV7-6

DNA: TGTGCCAGTAGTATCCGACAGCCGAATTCACCCCTCCACTTT
CDR3: CASSIRQPNSPLHF
size: once
D: -
J: TRBJ1-6
V: TRBV19

DNA: TGTGCCAGCAGTCAACGGGATAATTCACCCCTCCACTTT
CDR3: CASSQRDNSPLHF
size: -
D: -
J: TRBJ1-6
V: TRBV6-5

DNA: TGTGCCAGCAGTCAAACGCAATACTCACCCCTCCACTTT
CDR3: CASSQTQYSPLHF
size: -
D: -
J: TRBJ1-6
V: TRBV6-5

DNA: TGCAGCGTTGATTTGTCCTACAATGAGCAGTTCTTC
CDR3: CSVDLSYNEQFF
size: -
D: -
J: TRBJ2-1
V: TRBV29-1

DNA: TGTGCCAGTAGCCGAAGTCCCGGCGGGGAGACCCAGTACTTC
CDR3: CASSRSPGGETQYF
size: -
D: -
J: TRBJ2-5
V: TRBV19

DNA: TGTGCCAGCAGTGGGGACAGTTCGAACACTGAAGCTTTCTTT
CDR3: CASSGDSSNTEAFF
size: -
D: TRBD1
J: TRBJ1-1
V: TRBV25-1

DNA: TGTGCCAGCAGCCCCCAACAGGGAACGCAGTATTTT
CDR3: CASSPQQGTQYF
size: -
D: -
J: TRBJ2-3
V: TRBV7-3

DNA: TGTGCCAGTAGTATAGCAAGTTCGGGAGCGGAGCAGTTCTTC
CDR3: CASSIASSGAEQFF
size: -
D: -
J: TRBJ2-1
V: TRBV19

DNA: TGTGCCAGCAGTTATCCGGGATACACTGAAGCTTTCTTT
CDR3: CASSYPGYTEAFF
size: -
D: -
J: TRBJ1-1
V: TRBV6-5

DNA: TGCAGCGTGGGGGTAGGAGGGGTAGGTTCACCCCTCCACTTT
CDR3: CSVGVGGVGSPLHF
size: -
D: -
J: TRBJ1-6
V: TRBV29-1

DNA: TGTGCCAGCAGCGTAGGTGCAGGGCCTCAGCCCCAGCATTTT
CDR3: CASSVGAGPQPQHF
size: once
D: -
J: TRBJ1-5
V: TRBV9

DNA: TGTGCCAGCAGCCTTTGGGACAGCTCCAATCAGCCCCAGCATTTT
CDR3: CASSLWDSSNQPQHF
size: -
D: TRBD1
J: TRBJ1-5
V: TRBV6-2/TRBV6-3

DNA: TGTGCCAGCAGCTACATATCGGGAGTGGATCGTGGCTACACCTTC
CDR3: CASSYISGVDRGYTF
size: -
D: -
J: TRBJ1-2
V: TRBV7-9

DNA: TGTGCCAGCAGTCCCGTACAGGGGAACACTGAAGCTTTCTTT
CDR3: CASSPVQGNTEAFF
size: -
D: -
J: TRBJ1-1
V: TRBV6-2/TRBV6-3

DNA: TGTGCCATCAGTCCGCGGGGGGCGGCAGATACGCAGTATTTT
CDR3: CAISPRGAADTQYF
size: -
D: TRBD2
J: TRBJ2-3
V: TRBV10-3

DNA: TGTGCCAGTTCACCCTGGGGACTCAACTCTGGAAACACCATATATTTT
CDR3: CASSPWGLNSGNTIYF
size: -
D: -
J: TRBJ1-3
V: TRBV19

DNA: TGTGCCAGCAGTTCCCCCCGGACGGCCGGGGAGCTGTTTTTT
CDR3: CASSSPRTAGELFF
size: -
D: -
J: TRBJ2-2
V: TRBV28

DNA: TGTGCCAGCAGTCGCCCAAGGACTAGCCGGTCCTACGAGCAGTACTTC
CDR3: CASSRPRTSRSYEQYF
size: once
D: TRBD2
J: TRBJ2-7
V: TRBV27

DNA: TGTGCCAGCAGCGGACGTAGCGGGGCGAGGGGGAATGAGCAGTTCTTC
CDR3: CASSGRSGARGNEQFF
size: -
D: TRBD2
J: TRBJ2-1
V: TRBV5-6

DNA: TGTGCCAGCAGCCTATATAGCGGAAACAATGAGCAGTTCTTC
CDR3: CASSLYSGNNEQFF
size: -
D: -
J: TRBJ2-1
V: TRBV7-8

DNA: TGTGCCAGCAAGCCGGGTACAGGGTACAATGAGCAGTTCTTC
CDR3: CASKPGTGYNEQFF
size: -
D: -
J: TRBJ2-1
V: TRBV6-1

DNA: TGTGCCAGCAGCACCCCTGACAGGCGTGGGACTGAAGCTTTCTTT
CDR3: CASSTPDRRGTEAFF
size: -
D: -
J: TRBJ1-1
V: TRBV7-8

DNA: TGTGCCAGCAGCTTGGGACAGGATAATTCACCCCTCCACTTT
CDR3: CASSLGQDNSPLHF
size: -
D: TRBD1
J: TRBJ1-6
V: TRBV7-2

DNA: TGTGCCAGCAGTATGGCCCCTAAAGGCCCTAATTCACCCCTCCACTTT
CDR3: CASSMAPKGPNSPLHF
size: few
D: -
J: TRBJ1-6
V: TRBV6-2/TRBV6-3

DNA: TGTGCCAGCACCTGGACAGGGGGACAAGAGACCCAGTACTTC
CDR3: CASTWTGGQETQYF
size: -
D: TRBD1
J: TRBJ2-5
V: TRBV2

DNA: TGTGCCAGCAGCCTCGGGACAGGGCGGCCTTATGGCTACACCTTC
CDR3: CASSLGTGRPYGYTF
size: once
D: TRBD1
J: TRBJ1-2
V: TRBV7-9

DNA: TGTGCCAGCAGCTCTTACAGGGTCGGAGGAGCTTTCTTT
CDR3: CASSSYRVGGAFF
size: -
D: -
J: TRBJ1-1
V: TRBV7-2

DNA: TGTGCCAGCAGCGCCCTCGGGACATTCTACAATGAGCAGTTCTTC
CDR3: CASSALGTFYNEQFF
size: -
D: -
J: TRBJ2-1
V: TRBV9

DNA: TGTGCCAGCAGCGTGGCGGGAACGACCACAGATACGCAGTATTTT
CDR3: CASSVAGTTTDTQYF
size: -
D: -
J: TRBJ2-3
V: TRBV9

DNA: TGTGCCTACTCGACGGCCCTTAATTCACCCCTCCACTTT
CDR3: CAYSTALNSPLHF
size: -
D: -
J: TRBJ1-6
V: TRBV30

DNA: TGTGCCAGCAGCTTAGGGGGTCCTCAGTTCTTC
CDR3: CASSLGGPQFF
size: -
D: -
J: TRBJ2-1
V: TRBV11-2

DNA: TGTGCCAGTAGTATAGGCGGGGCAGGGAGCTCCTACGAGCAGTACTTC
CDR3: CASSIGGAGSSYEQYF
size: -
D: -
J: TRBJ2-7
V: TRBV19

DNA: TGTGCCAGCAGCCAAGTCCTGAACACTGAAGCTTTCTTT
CDR3: CASSQVLNTEAFF
size: -
D: -
J: TRBJ1-1
V: TRBV14

DNA: TGTGCCAGCAGCCCTTGGACAGGGTTTGACAATGAGCAGTTCTTC
CDR3: CASSPWTGFDNEQFF
size: -
D: TRBD1
J: TRBJ2-1
V: TRBV5-5

DNA: TGCGCCAGCAGCCAAGCTGCTAGTAGTTCCTACGAGCAGTACTTC
CDR3: CASSQAASSSYEQYF
size: -
D: -
J: TRBJ2-7
V: TRBV4-1

DNA: TGTGCCAGCAGTCTAGCGGGAGGGGGAGATACGCAGTATTTT
CDR3: CASSLAGGGDTQYF
size: -
D: TRBD2
J: TRBJ2-3
V: TRBV28

DNA: TGTGCCAGCAGTCTTTCTAATAGCAATCAGCCCCAGCATTTT
CDR3: CASSLSNSNQPQHF
size: -
D: -
J: TRBJ1-5
V: TRBV6-5

DNA: TGTGCCAGCAGTTCCGGGACAGGGTGGAGCTACAATGAGCAGTTCTTC
CDR3: CASSSGTGWSYNEQFF
size: -
D: TRBD1
J: TRBJ2-1
V: TRBV27

DNA: TGTGCCAGCAGTTACTCGGAGTACCAAGAGACCCAGTACTTC
CDR3: CASSYSEYQETQYF
size: -
D: -
J: TRBJ2-5
V: TRBV6-2/TRBV6-3

DNA: TGTGCCACCAGCAGAAGCGGACACCAGCCAGCCTACGAGCAGTACTTC
CDR3: CATSRSGHQPAYEQYF
size: once
D: -
J: TRBJ2-7
V: TRBV15

DNA: TGCAGTGCTAGTTCCGGACAGGGAAAGGGCAATCAGCCCCAGCATTTT
CDR3: CSASSGQGKGNQPQHF
size: -
D: TRBD1
J: TRBJ1-5
V: TRBV20-1

DNA: TGTGCCAGCAGCTTGGGGTCCAGGGGAGGGTATGGCTACACCTTC
CDR3: CASSLGSRGGYGYTF
size: few
D: -
J: TRBJ1-2
V: TRBV5-4

DNA: TGTGCCAGCAGTTCGGGGGACAGGGGTTTATACGAGCAGTACTTC
CDR3: CASSSGDRGLYEQYF
size: -
D: TRBD1
J: TRBJ2-7
V: TRBV28

DNA: TGTGCCAGCAGCTTAGGGGGTTCCTTAGATACGCAGTATTTT
CDR3: CASSLGGSLDTQYF
size: -
D: -
J: TRBJ2-3
V: TRBV11-2

DNA: TGTGCCAGCAGCCCAGGGGGAGGAGAGGGGGCCTACACTGAAGCTTTCTTT
CDR3: CASSPGGGEGAYTEAFF
size: -
D: TRBD1
J: TRBJ1-1
V: TRBV9